The clone carrying this T cell receptor beta chain qualifies as medium-sized. The target antigen is unknown. The source of the sample is a study of immune heterogeneity within non-small cell lung tumors. Study observations and caveats: Within each patient, tumor sites shared identical dominant CDR3 beta clonotypes and also held site-unique high-frequency clones.

The CDR3 spans 14 residues. Trimming took 5 bases from V and 6 from J; bases not matched to a gene: 3. The germline V gene has CDR1 MDHEN and CDR2 SYDVKM. Bulk tumor genomic DNA constituted the template, at 550 to 750 ng per sample. Biopsies that were spaced far apart were taken, several per primary tumor, during surgery. Enrolled individuals presented with untreated, newly diagnosed non-small cell lung cancer and received curative surgery. Individuals who provided samples were patients with newly diagnosed non-small cell lung cancer who were having surgery with curative intent. TCR beta CDR3 amplification used multiplex PCR with 32 V and 13 J primers. Via MiXCR, TCRdb re-called the multiplex PCR reads, giving one row per CDR3 protein. The sample records over 5,500 distinct CDR3 sequences, 22% being singletons.

Sequenced: lung tumor tissue. This chain uses TRBV28 with TRBJ1-6, with 8 bases matching TRBD1. This TCR came from a female donor with non-small cell lung cancer. The CDR3 DNA reads as TGTGCCAGCAGTGGGGGGACAGGTAATTCACCCCTCCACTTT. Amino acid sequence: CASSGGTGNSPLHF.